The T cell receptor (beta chain) described here comes from a study of T cells in localized non-small cell lung cancer. Some clones are missing from TCRdb's copy, which holds only in-frame ones; the method was immunoSEQ multiplex PCR. The sample lists 58,000 or so clones, about nine tenths occurring once. There are 13 residues in the CDR3. CDR1 and CDR2 (germline): SGHRS, YFSETQ. V lost 4 bases and J lost 9, with 14 bases in between. A single count supports this clone. The sequencing here drew on peripheral blood, taken before any cancer treatment. The chain has TRBV5-1 and TRBJ2-1; D is perhaps TRBD2 (6 bases). This receptor was identified in a woman aged 35 to 69 with stage I lung adenocarcinoma. CDR3 loop: CASSNGPGGEQFF. Written as DNA, the CDR3 is TGCGCCAGCAGCAACGGGCCCGGGGGTGAGCAGTTCTTC.